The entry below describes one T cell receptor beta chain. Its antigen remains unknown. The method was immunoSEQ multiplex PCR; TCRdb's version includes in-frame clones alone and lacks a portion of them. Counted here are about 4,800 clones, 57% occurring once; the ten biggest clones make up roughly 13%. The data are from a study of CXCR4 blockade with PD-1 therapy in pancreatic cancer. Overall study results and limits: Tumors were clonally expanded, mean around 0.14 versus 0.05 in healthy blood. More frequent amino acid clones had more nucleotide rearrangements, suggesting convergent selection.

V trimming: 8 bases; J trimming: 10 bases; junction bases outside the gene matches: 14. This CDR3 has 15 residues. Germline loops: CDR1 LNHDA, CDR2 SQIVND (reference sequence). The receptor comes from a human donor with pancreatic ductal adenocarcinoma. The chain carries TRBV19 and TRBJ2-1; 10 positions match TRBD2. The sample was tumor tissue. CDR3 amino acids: CASLPGASGRGEQFF. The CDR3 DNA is TGTGCCAGTCTCCCAGGGGCTAGCGGGAGAGGGGAGCAGTTCTTC. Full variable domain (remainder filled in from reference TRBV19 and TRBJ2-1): DGGITQSPKYLFRKEGQNVTLSCEQNLNHDAMYWYRQDPGQGLRLIYYSQIVNDFQKGDIAEGYSVSREKKESFPLTVTSAQKNPTAFYLCASLPGASGRGEQFFGPGTRLTVL.